Listed below are T cell receptor beta chains from one sample, sequenced in a study of molecular identifiers for immune sequencing clone quantification. TCRdb ran MiXCR on the PCR reads and lists one entry per CDR3 protein. The sample yields more than 250,000 distinct CDR3 sequences, about a fifth seen once. The source material was naive CD8+ T cells from blood, with Jurkat cell RNA spiked in. The receptors here all came from a human donor in good health. Some libraries in this study had Jurkat cell RNA spiked in. CDR3s leave out the opening cysteine and the closing phenylalanine or tryptophan.

v_call	j_call	cdr3_aa
TRBV7-9	TRBJ2-3	ASSYGQGAADTQY
TRBV14	TRBJ2-3	ASSREGVIIGGGDTQY
TRBV27	TRBJ1-1	ASGSRDRVSETEAF
TRBV5-6	TRBJ2-3	ASSLEGRGADTQY
TRBV25-1	TRBJ2-2	ASSELGGRREAGELF
TRBV5-4	TRBJ2-7	ASSLGVDPYEQY
TRBV5-1	TRBJ2-7	ASSRQGTTYEQY
TRBV6-5	TRBJ2-7	ASSYSPGLAGNVVEQY
TRBV14	TRBJ2-7	ASSQEERNEQY
TRBV3-1	TRBJ2-3	ASSQEGGVGLKY
TRBV30	TRBJ1-4	AWSVTSTNEKLF
TRBV6-2/TRBV6-3	TRBJ1-1	ASSYAGVTEAF
TRBV9	TRBJ2-3	ASSQGQGSTDTQY
TRBV11-2	TRBJ1-1	ASTRDRAVGTEVF
TRBV6-1	TRBJ2-7	ASSARDRSYEQY
TRBV6-5	TRBJ2-7	ASSPIREASGIYEQY
TRBV5-1	TRBJ2-7	ASSHTRGYEQY
TRBV27	TRBJ2-3	ASSSLLNLGSTDTQY
TRBV24-1	TRBJ2-5	ATSGPSRGSLQETQY
TRBV7-9	TRBJ2-2	ASSSGLVNTGELF
TRBV27	TRBJ2-7	ASSLMGPPGEQY
TRBV14	TRBJ2-3	ASSQDTGGLSDTQY
TRBV19	TRBJ1-1	ASSIVGASNTEAF
TRBV4-3	TRBJ2-1	ASSRLAVNEQF
TRBV25-1	TRBJ1-6	ASVGHNNSPLH
TRBV3-1	TRBJ1-2	ASSQVVGQGNDGYT
TRBV19	TRBJ2-1	ASTKGLPNEQF
TRBV20-1	TRBJ2-7	SAPHGTGVHYEQY
TRBV23-1	TRBJ1-6	ASKNRTGFSPSPLH
TRBV29-1	TRBJ1-4	SVILVEKLF
TRBV29-1	TRBJ2-1	SVENPTSGSSYNEQF
TRBV4-3	TRBJ1-6	ASSQDDPWGPLH
TRBV4-3	TRBJ1-5	ASSQDLRADQPQH
TRBV28	TRBJ2-7	ASTSGLAEEVVGYEQY
TRBV10-1	TRBJ2-3	ASSGDRSTDTQY
TRBV10-2	TRBJ1-1	ASSLNGPGAF
TRBV12-3/TRBV12-4	TRBJ2-7	ASSLDRTSGGATYEQY
TRBV15	TRBJ2-7	ATSSRGPLDEQY
TRBV7-6	TRBJ2-5	ASSLVLAGLLAETQY
TRBV4-1	TRBJ2-1	ASSQGVPGQVYDEQF
TRBV20-1	TRBJ2-3	SALEGWAGVLNTQY
TRBV30	TRBJ1-1	AWSVVTYTEAF
TRBV14	TRBJ2-3	ASSQDRWGPTDTQY
TRBV28	TRBJ2-5	ASSFYSGQGQETQY
TRBV10-3	TRBJ2-7	AISGGSTYEQY
TRBV30	TRBJ2-7	AWSPGNSGSYEQY
TRBV4-3	TRBJ1-1	ASSQARGYTEAF
TRBV9	TRBJ1-5	ASSDGYQPQH
TRBV20-1	TRBJ2-7	SPQPIRGGSKDEQY
TRBV27	TRBJ2-1	ASSLSSTSAYNEQF
TRBV10-1	TRBJ2-2	ASSLTPRVPVVDTGELF
TRBV5-1	TRBJ2-5	ASSLGDWGNQETQY
TRBV4-1	TRBJ2-7	ASSQDLVVYEQY
TRBV2	TRBJ2-2	ASSDMPPNTGELF
TRBV12-3/TRBV12-4	TRBJ2-1	ASSPYSLAGGGEQF